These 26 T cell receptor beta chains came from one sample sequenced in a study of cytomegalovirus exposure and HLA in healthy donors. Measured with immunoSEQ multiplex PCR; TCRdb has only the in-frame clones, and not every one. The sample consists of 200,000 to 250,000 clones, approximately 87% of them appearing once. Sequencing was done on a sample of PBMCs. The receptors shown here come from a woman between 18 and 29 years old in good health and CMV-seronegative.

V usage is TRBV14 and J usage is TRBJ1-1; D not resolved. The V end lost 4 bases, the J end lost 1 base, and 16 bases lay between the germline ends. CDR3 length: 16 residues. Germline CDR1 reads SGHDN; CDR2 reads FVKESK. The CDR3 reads CASSRPGAVGNTEAFF. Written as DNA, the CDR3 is TGTGCCAGCAGCCGTCCAGGTGCCGTTGGGAACACTGAAGCTTTCTTT.

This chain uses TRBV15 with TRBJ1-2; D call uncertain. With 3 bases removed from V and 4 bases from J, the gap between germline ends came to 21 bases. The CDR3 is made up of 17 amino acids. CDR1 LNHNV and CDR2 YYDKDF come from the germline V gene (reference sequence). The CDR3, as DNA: TGTGCCACCAGCAGGAGGTTGAGCTCACCACGGGGCTATGGCTACACCTTC. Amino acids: CATSRRLSSPRGYGYTF.

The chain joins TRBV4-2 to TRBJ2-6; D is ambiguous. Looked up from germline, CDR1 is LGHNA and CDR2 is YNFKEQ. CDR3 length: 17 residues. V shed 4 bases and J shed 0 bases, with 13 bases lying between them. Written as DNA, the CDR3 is TGTGCCAGCAGCCGTTCAACTGGGAACTCTGGGGCCAACGTCCTGACTTTC. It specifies CASSRSTGNSGANVLTF.

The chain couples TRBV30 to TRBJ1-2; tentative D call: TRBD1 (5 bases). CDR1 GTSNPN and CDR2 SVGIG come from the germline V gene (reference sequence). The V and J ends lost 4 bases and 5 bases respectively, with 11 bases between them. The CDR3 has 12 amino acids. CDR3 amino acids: CAWTRDGYGYTF. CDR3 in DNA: TGTGCCTGGACGCGGGACGGTTATGGCTACACCTTC.

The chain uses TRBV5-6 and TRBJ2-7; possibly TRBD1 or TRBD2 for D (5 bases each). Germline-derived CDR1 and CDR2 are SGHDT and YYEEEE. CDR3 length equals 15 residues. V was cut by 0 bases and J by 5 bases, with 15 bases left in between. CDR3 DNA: TGTGCCAGCAGCTTGGGGGGACGGACCCACCACGAGCAGTACTTC. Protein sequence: CASSLGGRTHHEQYF.

CDR3 residues: CASSQEAADTSYEQYF. The CDR3 DNA follows: TGCGCCAGCAGCCAAGAAGCGGCGGACACCTCCTACGAGCAGTACTTC. The rearrangement uses TRBV4-1 and TRBJ2-7; D is perhaps TRBD1 or TRBD2 (5 bases each). V gave up 0 bases and J gave up 0 bases, with 12 bases separating them. CDR1 is MGHRA, CDR2 YSYEKL, per germline. CDR3 length equals 16 residues.

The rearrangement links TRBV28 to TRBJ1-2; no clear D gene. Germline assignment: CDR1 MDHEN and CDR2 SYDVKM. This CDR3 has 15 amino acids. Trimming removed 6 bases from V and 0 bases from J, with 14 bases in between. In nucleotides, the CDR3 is TGTGCCAGCAGCCTAGCTATATACACTAACTATGGCTACACCTTC. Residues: CASSLAIYTNYGYTF.

CDR3 protein: CASSSQGHTEAFF. The CDR3 DNA reads TGTGCCAGCAGCTCACAGGGACACACTGAAGCTTTCTTT. This chain connects TRBV7-3 to TRBJ1-1, with D possibly being TRBD1 (6 bases). The CDR3 spans 13 residues. Germline-derived CDR1 and CDR2 are SGHTA and FQGTGA. V lost 4 bases and J 3 bases, leaving 9 bases between the germline ends.

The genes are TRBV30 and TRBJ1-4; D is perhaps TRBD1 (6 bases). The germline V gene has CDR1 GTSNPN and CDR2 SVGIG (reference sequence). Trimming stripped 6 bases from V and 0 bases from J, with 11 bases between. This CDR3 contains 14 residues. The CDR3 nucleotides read TGTGCCTGCCCAGGACAGTCAACTAATGAAAAACTGTTTTTT. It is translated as CACPGQSTNEKLFF.

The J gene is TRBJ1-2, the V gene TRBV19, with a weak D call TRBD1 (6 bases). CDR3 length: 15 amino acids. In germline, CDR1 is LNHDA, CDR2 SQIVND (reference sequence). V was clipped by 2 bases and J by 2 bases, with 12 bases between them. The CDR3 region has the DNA TGTGCCAGTAGTATAAAGGCAGGGGTAAACTATGGCTACACCTTC. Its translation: CASSIKAGVNYGYTF.

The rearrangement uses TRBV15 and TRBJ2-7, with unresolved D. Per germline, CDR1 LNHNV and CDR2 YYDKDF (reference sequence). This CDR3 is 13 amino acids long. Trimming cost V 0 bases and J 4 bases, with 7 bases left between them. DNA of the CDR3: TGTGCCACCAGCAGAGACTTCGGATACGAGCAGTACTTC. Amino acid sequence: CATSRDFGYEQYF.

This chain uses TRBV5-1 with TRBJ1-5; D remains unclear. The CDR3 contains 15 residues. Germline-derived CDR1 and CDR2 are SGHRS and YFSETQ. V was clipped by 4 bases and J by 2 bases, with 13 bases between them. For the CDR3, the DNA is TGCGCCAGCAGCCTCGCGGGGATCGGCAATCAGCCCCAGCATTTT. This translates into CASSLAGIGNQPQHF.

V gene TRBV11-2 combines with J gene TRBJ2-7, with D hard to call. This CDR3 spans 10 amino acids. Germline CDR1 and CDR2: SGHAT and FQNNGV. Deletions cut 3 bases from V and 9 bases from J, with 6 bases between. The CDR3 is CASSFPPQYF. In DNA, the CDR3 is TGTGCCAGCAGCTTCCCTCCGCAGTACTTC.

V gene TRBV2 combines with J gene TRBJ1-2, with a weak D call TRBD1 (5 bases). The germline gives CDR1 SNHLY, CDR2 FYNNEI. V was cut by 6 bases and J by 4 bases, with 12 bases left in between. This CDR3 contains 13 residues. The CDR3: CASSPRTSYGYTF. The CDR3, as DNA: TGTGCCAGCAGCCCCCGGACAAGCTATGGCTACACCTTC.

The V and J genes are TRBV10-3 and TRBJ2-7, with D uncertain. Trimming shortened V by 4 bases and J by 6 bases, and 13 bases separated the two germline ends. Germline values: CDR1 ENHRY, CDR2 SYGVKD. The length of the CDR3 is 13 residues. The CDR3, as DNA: TGTGCCATCAGTGGGGTCGAGGTCCGCGAGCAGTACTTC. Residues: CAISGVEVREQYF.

Here the CDR3 DNA reads TGTGCCAGCATGGTGGGTACCGGCACTGGAAACACCATATATTTT. This sequence encodes CASMVGTGTGNTIYF. V usage is TRBV27 and J usage is TRBJ1-3; unclear D gene. CDR3 size: 15 residues. Germline CDR1 is MNHEY and CDR2 is SMNVEV (reference sequence). V was pared by 7 bases and J by 2 bases, with 15 bases between.

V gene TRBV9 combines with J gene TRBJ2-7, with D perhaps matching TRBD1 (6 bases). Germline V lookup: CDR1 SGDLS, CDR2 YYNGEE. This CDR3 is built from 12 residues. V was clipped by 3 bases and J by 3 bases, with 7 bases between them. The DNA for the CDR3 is TGTGCCAGCAGCGCGGACAGCTACGAGCAGTACTTC. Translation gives CASSADSYEQYF.

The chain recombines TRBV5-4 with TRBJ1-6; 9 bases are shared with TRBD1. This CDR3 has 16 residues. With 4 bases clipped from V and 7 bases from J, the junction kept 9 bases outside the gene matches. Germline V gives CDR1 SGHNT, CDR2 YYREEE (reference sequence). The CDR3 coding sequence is TGTGCCAGCAGCCTGAGCGGGACAGGGATGAATTCACCCCTCCACTTT. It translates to CASSLSGTGMNSPLHF. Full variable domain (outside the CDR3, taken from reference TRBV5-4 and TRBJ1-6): ETGVTQSPTHLIKTRGQQVTLRCSSQSGHNTVSWYQQALGQGPQFIFQYYREEENGRGNFPPRFSGLQFPNYSSELNVNALELDDSALYLCASSLSGTGMNSPLHFGNGTRLTVT.

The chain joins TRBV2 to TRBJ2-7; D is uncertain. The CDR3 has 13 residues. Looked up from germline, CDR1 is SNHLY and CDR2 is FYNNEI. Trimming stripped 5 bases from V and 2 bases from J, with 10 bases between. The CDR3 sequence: CASSQLAAYEQYF. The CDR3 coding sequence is TGTGCCAGCAGTCAACTGGCAGCCTACGAGCAGTACTTC.

DNA of the CDR3: TGTGCCTGGAGTGAAGGACAGGGGGCTATCGATGAGCAGTTCTTC. Encoded protein: CAWSEGQGAIDEQFF. The gene calls are TRBV30 and TRBJ2-1, with TRBD1 matching 11 bases. V trimming: 1 base; J trimming: 8 bases; junction bases outside the gene matches: 7. The CDR3 contains 15 residues. Germline CDR1 and CDR2: GTSNPN and SVGIG (reference sequence).

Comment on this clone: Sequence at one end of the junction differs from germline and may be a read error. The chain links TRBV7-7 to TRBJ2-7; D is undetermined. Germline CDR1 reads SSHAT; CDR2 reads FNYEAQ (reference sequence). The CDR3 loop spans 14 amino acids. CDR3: CASSSGPAKHEQYF. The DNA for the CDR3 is TGTGCTAGCAGCAGTGGACCGGCTAAGCACGAGCAGTACTTC.

CDR3 nucleotides: TGTGCCAGCAGCTTGTCAGGGGCACGCGGCTACACCTTC. It specifies CASSLSGARGYTF. V gene TRBV5-4 combines with J gene TRBJ1-2; possibly TRBD1 for D (6 bases). The CDR3 totals 13 residues. Germline V lookup: CDR1 SGHNT, CDR2 YYREEE (reference sequence). The V end was cut by 1 base, the J end by 8 bases, with 12 bases between. The full variable domain, completed using reference TRBV5-4 and TRBJ1-2, is ETGVTQSPTHLIKTRGQQVTLRCSSQSGHNTVSWYQQALGQGPQFIFQYYREEENGRGNFPPRFSGLQFPNYSSELNVNALELDDSALYLCASSLSGARGYTFGSGTRLTVV.

CDR3 amino acids: CASSDWDGYTDTQYF. CDR3 coding DNA: TGCGCCAGCAGTGACTGGGACGGGTACACAGATACGCAGTATTTT. This chain links TRBV10-2 with TRBJ2-3; the D call may be TRBD1 or TRBD2 (5 bases each). V was shortened by 3 bases and J by 2 bases, with 12 bases between the two germline ends. The CDR3 totals 15 residues. The germline CDR1 and CDR2 sequences are WSHSY and SAAADI.

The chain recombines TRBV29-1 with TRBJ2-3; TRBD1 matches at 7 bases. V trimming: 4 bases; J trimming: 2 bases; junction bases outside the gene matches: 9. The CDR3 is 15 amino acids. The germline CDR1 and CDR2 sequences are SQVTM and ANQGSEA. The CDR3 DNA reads TGCAGCGTTGTTGCCGCGACAGGGACCACAGATACGCAGTATTTT. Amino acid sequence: CSVVAATGTTDTQYF.

DNA for the CDR3: TGTGCCTGGAGGCTCGGAGGGGTTGATCAGCCCCAGCATTTT. Its protein product is CAWRLGGVDQPQHF. The V call is TRBV30, the J call TRBJ1-5; D possibly corresponds to TRBD1 (5 bases). V was shortened by 3 bases and J by 5 bases, with 14 bases between the two germline ends. The CDR3 totals 14 residues. The germline gives CDR1 GTSNPN, CDR2 SVGIG (reference sequence).

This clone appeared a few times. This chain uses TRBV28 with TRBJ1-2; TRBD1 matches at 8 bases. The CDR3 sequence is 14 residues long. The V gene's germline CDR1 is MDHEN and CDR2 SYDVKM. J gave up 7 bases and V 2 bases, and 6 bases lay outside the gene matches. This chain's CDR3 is CASSLADRESGYTF. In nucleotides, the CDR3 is TGTGCCAGCAGTTTAGCGGACAGGGAGAGTGGCTACACCTTC.